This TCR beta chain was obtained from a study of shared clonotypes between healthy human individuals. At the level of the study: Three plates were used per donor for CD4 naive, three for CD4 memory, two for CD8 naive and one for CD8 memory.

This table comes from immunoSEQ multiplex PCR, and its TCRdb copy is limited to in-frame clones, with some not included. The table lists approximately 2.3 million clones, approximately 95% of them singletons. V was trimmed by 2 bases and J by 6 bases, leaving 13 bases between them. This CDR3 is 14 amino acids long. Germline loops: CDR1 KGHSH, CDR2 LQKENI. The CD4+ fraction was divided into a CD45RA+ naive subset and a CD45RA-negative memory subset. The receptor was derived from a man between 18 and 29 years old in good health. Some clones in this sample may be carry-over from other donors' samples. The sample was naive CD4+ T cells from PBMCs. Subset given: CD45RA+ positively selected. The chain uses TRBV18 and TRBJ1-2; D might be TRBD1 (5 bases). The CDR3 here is CASSPKAGGDGYTF. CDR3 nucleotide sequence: TGTGCCAGCTCACCAAAGGCCGGGGGGGATGGCTACACCTTC.